This T cell receptor beta chain was identified during a study of blood T cell repertoires in COVID-19. Across the whole study: Sample material is recorded as cDNA or gDNA derived from T cells, B-cell-depleted T cells, or PBMCs.

CDR3 length: 14 residues. V lost 6 bases and J lost 7; bases outside the gene matches: 8. Germline V CDR1 and CDR2: MNHEY, SVGAGI. The assay was immunoSEQ multiplex PCR, and TCRdb's table has in-frame clones only and misses some. The repertoire holds about 140,000 clones, with about four fifths as singletons. The chain carries TRBV6-5 and TRBJ2-2, with 7 bases aligning to TRBD1. The source is a man aged 65 to 85 who had recovered from COVID-19. Sequences were obtained from peripheral blood. CDR3 region: CASRGTEANGELFF. The CDR3 DNA is TGTGCCAGCAGGGGGACAGAAGCAAACGGGGAGCTGTTTTTT.